Described below is a single T cell receptor beta chain sequence and its context. Its target is not known. A clone one base away is much larger, so this may be a read error. These data originate in a study of blood T cells in healthy people across ages. General study results and limits: Among T cells, TCR beta diversity per million cells dropped roughly linearly as age rose.

The second PCR ran about 6 to 12 cycles with a sample-barcoded 5' primer and J-beta primers. Through a template-switch adaptor with 12 random nucleotides, each cDNA molecule received a tag. One entry per CDR3 protein results from TCRdb running MiXCR on the 5' RACE reads. The table includes around 790,000 distinct CDR3 sequences, around 43% detected once. Ranging in age from about 6 to 90, the donors were healthy Caucasian individuals from Russia. A minimum of 7 million PBMCs was isolated per sample. V gave up 5 bases and J gave up 4 bases, with 15 bases separating them. The CDR3 is 15 amino acids. CDR1 and CDR2 (germline): DFQATT, SNEGSKA (reference sequence).

Material for sequencing was blood. The receptor's source is a man aged 55 to 70 in good health. J is TRBJ2-6 and V is TRBV20-1; D remains ambiguous. The CDR3 region has the DNA TGCAGTGCTGCCTCCCCCGACTTAGGGGCCAACGTCCTGACTTTC. Amino acid sequence: CSAASPDLGANVLTF.